What follows are 4 T cell receptor beta chains derived from one specimen sequenced in a study of identical twins. Using its own MiXCR run on the 5' RACE reads, TCRdb lists one record per CDR3 protein. This table holds under 450,000 distinct CDR3 sequences, about a fifth found once. Sequencing was carried out using naive T cells sorted from blood. These receptors all come from a man aged 45-65 years in good health.

This rearrangement joins TRBV27 to TRBJ2-2; unclear D gene. This CDR3 spans 13 amino acids. The V end was cut by 0 bases, the J end by 6 bases, with 5 bases between. CDR1 is MNHEY, CDR2 SMNVEV, per germline (reference sequence). DNA of the CDR3: TGTGCCAGCAGTTTATCGTTCCCCGGGGAGCTGTTTTTT. Amino acid sequence: CASSLSFPGELFF.

This clonotype was counted a few times. The chain carries TRBV29-1 and TRBJ2-7; D is perhaps TRBD2 (5 bases). The CDR3 contains 13 residues. Looked up from germline, CDR1 is SQVTM and CDR2 is ANQGSEA. V lost 4 bases and J 3 bases, leaving 13 bases between the germline ends. The CDR3 here is CSVVPGNGYEQYF. The DNA of the CDR3 is TGCAGCGTTGTTCCCGGGAACGGCTACGAGCAGTACTTC.

The chain recombines TRBV10-3 with TRBJ1-2; the match to TRBD1 covers 9 bases. CDR1 ENHRY and CDR2 SYGVKD come from the germline V gene. Trimming removed 10 bases from V and 8 bases from J; junction bases left unmatched: 11. The CDR3 loop spans 13 amino acids. The DNA of the CDR3 is TGTGCCACCGAAGCACAGGGGGCGGGGGGCTACACCTTC. Protein sequence: CATEAQGAGGYTF.

This clonotype turned up a few times. This rearrangement joins TRBV4-3 to TRBJ1-4; the D is unclear. Trimming pared 4 bases from V and 3 bases from J, leaving 6 bases between. Germline V lookup: CDR1 LGHNA, CDR2 YSLEER. This CDR3 has 13 amino acids. CDR3: CASSREPNEKLFF. DNA of the CDR3: TGCGCCAGCAGCCGGGAGCCTAATGAAAAACTGTTTTTT.